The present TCR beta chain was sequenced within a study of PD-L1 blockade in urothelial cancer. At the level of the study: Analysis of blood occurred 3 weeks (second dose) and 6 weeks after treatment start.

V was cut by 1 base and J by 2 bases, with 7 bases left in between. Germline V lookup: CDR1 LGHNA, CDR2 YSLEER. The CDR3 runs 14 residues. TCRdb keeps only in-frame clones here, not all; method: immunoSEQ multiplex PCR. The sample gives 98,000 or so clones, 85% to 90% of which show up once; under 2% is in the top ten. Specified time point: pretreatment peripheral blood. The source was PBMCs, collected around atezolizumab (anti-PD-L1) treatment. The V gene is TRBV4-3, the J gene TRBJ2-3; D unclear. The clonotype originates from a man aged 55-75 years with urothelial cancer. CDR3 protein: CASSQGPITDTQYF. The CDR3 region has the DNA TGCGCCAGCAGCCAAGGCCCTATCACAGATACGCAGTATTTT.